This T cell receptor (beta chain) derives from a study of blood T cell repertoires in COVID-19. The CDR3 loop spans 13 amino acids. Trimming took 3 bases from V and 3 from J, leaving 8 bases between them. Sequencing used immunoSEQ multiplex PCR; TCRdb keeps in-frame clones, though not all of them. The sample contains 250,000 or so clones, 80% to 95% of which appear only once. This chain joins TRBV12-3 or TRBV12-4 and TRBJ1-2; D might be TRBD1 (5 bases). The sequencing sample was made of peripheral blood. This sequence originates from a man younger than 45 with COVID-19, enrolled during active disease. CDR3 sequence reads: CASSFQGDYGYTF. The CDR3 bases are TGTGCCAGCAGTTTCCAAGGGGACTATGGCTACACCTTC.